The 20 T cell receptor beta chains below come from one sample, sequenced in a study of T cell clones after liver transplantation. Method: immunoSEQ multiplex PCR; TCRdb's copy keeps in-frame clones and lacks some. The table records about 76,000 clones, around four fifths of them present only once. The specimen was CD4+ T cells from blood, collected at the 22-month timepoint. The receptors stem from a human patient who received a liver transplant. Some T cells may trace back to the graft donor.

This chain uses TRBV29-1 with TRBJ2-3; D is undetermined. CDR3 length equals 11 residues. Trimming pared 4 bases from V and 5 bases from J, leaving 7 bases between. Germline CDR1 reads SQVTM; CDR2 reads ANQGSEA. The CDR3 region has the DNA TGCAGCGTTGTCGTTGGAGATACGCAGTATTTT. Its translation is CSVVVGDTQYF.

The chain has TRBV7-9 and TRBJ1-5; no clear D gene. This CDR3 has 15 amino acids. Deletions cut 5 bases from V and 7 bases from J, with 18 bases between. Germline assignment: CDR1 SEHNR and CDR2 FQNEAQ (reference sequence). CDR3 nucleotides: TGTGCCAGCAGCCCGATGGGTCCATCGAACCAGCCCCAGCATTTT. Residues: CASSPMGPSNQPQHF.

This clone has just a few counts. CDR3 sequence: CASSYVGSGNTIYF. CDR3 sequence (DNA): TGTGCCAGCAGTTACGTCGGCTCTGGAAACACCATATATTTT. The rearrangement joins TRBV6-6 to TRBJ1-3; no clear D gene. V was pared by 2 bases and J by 0 bases, with 5 bases between. The CDR3 has 14 amino acids. Per the germline V gene, CDR1 is MNHNY and CDR2 is SVGAGI (reference sequence).

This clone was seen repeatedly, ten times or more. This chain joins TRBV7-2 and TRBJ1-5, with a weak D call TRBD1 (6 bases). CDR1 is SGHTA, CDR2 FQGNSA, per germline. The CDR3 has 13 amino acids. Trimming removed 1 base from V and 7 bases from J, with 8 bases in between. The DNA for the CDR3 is TGTGCCAGCAGCTTAGGACAGGCACAGCCCCAGCATTTT. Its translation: CASSLGQAQPQHF.

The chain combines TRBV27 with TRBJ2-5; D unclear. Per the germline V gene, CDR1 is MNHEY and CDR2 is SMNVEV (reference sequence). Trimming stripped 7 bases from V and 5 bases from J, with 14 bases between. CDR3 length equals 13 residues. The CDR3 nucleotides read TGTGCCAGCACCCCACGTGTGGGGGAGACCCAGTACTTC. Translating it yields CASTPRVGETQYF.

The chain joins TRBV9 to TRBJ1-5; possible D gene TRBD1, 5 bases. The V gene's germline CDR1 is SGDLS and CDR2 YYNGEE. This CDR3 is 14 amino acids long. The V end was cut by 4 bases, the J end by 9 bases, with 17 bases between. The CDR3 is CASSLSGGLGPQHF. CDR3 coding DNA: TGTGCCAGCAGCTTGTCGGGGGGTTTAGGGCCCCAGCATTTT.

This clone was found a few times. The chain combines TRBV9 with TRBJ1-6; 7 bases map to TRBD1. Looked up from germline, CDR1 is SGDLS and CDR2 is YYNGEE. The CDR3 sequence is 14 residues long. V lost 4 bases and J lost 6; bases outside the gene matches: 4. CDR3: CASSPSGGNSPLHF. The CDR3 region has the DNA TGTGCCAGCAGCCCCTCAGGGGGTAATTCACCCCTCCACTTT.

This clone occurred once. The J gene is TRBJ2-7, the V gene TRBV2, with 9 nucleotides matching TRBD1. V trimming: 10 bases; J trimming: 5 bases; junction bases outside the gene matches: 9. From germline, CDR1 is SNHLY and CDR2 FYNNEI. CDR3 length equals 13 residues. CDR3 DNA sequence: TGTGCCACCAGACAGGGGGTGAGGAACGAGCAGTACTTC. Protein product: CATRQGVRNEQYF.

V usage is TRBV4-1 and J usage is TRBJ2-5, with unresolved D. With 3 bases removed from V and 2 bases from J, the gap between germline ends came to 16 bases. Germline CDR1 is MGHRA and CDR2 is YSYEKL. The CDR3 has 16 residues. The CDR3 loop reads CASSHYGRQKQETQYF. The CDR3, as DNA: TGCGCCAGCAGCCATTACGGACGACAAAAACAAGAGACCCAGTACTTC.

The DNA of the CDR3 is TGTGCCAGCAGGTATGACAGTTATAGCAATCAGCCCCAGCATTTT. This sequence encodes CASRYDSYSNQPQHF. V is TRBV6-6 and J is TRBJ1-5; D is possibly TRBD1 (5 bases). The CDR3 is 15 residues long. Germline V lookup: CDR1 MNHNY, CDR2 SVGAGI (reference sequence). V was trimmed by 6 bases and J by 0 bases, leaving 12 bases between them.

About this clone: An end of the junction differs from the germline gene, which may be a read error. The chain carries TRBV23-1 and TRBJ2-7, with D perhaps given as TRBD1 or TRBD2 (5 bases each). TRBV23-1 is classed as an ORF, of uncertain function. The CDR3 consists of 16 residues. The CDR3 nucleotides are TGCGCCAGCACTCAAAAGGGGACGGTAGGCTCCTACGAGCAGTACTTC. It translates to CASTQKGTVGSYEQYF.

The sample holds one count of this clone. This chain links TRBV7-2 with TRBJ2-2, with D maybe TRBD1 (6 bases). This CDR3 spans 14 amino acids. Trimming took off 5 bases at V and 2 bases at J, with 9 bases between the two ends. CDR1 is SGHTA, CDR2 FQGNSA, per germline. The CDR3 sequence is CASSTGQNTGELFF. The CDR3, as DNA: TGTGCCAGCAGCACGGGACAAAACACCGGGGAGCTGTTTTTT.

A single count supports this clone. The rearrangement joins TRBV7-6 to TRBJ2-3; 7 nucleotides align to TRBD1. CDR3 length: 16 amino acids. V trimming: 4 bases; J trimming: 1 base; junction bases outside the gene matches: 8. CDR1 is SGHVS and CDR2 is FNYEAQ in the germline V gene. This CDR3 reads CASSSSWTGRTDTQYF. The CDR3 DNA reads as TGTGCCAGCAGCTCCAGCTGGACAGGACGCACAGATACGCAGTATTTT.

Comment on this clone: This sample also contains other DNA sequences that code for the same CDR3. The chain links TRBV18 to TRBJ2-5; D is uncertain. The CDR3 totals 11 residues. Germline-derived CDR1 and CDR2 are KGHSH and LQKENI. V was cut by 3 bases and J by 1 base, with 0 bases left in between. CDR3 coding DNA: TGTGCCAGCTCACCCCAAGAGACCCAGTACTTC. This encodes CASSPQETQYF.

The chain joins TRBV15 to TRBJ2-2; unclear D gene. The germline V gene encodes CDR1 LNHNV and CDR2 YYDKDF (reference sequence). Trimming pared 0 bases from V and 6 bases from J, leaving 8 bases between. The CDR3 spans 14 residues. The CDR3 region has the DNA TGTGCCACCAGCAGAGATTTAATGGCCGGGGAGCTGTTTTTT. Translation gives CATSRDLMAGELFF. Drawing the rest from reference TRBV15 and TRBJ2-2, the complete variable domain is DAMVIQNPRYQVTQFGKPVTLSCSQTLNHNVMYWYQQKSSQAPKLLFHYYDKDFNNEADTPDNFQSRRPNTSFCFLDIRSPGLGDTAMYLCATSRDLMAGELFFGEGSRLTVL.

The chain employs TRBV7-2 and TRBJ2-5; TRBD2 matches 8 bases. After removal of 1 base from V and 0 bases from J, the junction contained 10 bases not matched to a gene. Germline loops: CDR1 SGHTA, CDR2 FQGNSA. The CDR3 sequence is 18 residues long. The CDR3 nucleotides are TGTGCCAGCAGCTTAGGAAGCGCGCGGGGGGCAAACCAAGAGACCCAGTACTTC. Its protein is CASSLGSARGANQETQYF.

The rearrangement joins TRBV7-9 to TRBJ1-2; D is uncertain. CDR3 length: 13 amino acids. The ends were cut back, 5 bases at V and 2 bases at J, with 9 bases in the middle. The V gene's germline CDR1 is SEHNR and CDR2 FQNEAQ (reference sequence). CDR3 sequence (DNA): TGTGCCAGCAGCGACGTCCGAAACTATGGCTACACCTTC. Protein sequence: CASSDVRNYGYTF.

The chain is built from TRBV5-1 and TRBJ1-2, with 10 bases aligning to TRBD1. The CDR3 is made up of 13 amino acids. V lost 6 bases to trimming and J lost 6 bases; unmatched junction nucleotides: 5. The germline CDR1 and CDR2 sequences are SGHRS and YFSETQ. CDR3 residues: CASTPTGGDGYTF. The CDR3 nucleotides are TGCGCCAGCACCCCGACAGGGGGCGATGGCTACACCTTC.

The CDR3 here is CASSVGTMNTEAFF. The CDR3 bases are TGTGCCAGCAGTGTCGGAACCATGAACACTGAAGCTTTCTTT. The rearrangement links TRBV6-5 to TRBJ1-1; no reliable D call. The CDR3 is made up of 14 amino acids. In germline, CDR1 is MNHEY, CDR2 SVGAGI. Between the trimmed V and J ends, which lost 5 bases and 0 bases, there was a span of 10 bases.

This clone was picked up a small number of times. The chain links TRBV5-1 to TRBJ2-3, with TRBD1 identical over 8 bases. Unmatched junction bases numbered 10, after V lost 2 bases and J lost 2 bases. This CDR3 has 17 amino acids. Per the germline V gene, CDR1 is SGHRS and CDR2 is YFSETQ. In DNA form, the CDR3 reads TGCGCCAGCAGCTTATTTGTAACGGGACAGGACACAGATACGCAGTATTTT. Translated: CASSLFVTGQDTDTQYF. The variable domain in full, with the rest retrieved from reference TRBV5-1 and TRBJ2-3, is KAGVTQTPRYLIKTRGQQVTLSCSPISGHRSVSWYQQTPGQGLQFLFEYFSETQRNKGNFPGRFSGRQFSNSRSEMNVSTLELGDSALYLCASSLFVTGQDTDTQYFGPGTRLTVL.